One and the same sample provided the 20 T cell receptor beta chains below, sequenced in a study of CD4+ T cells in melanoma. The assay was immunoSEQ multiplex PCR, and TCRdb's table has in-frame clones only and misses some. The sample carries some 120,000 clones, about nine tenths recorded once. Input material: peripheral blood. These TCRs come from a human donor with melanoma.

The table lists this clone with a few counts. The V and J genes are TRBV7-2 and TRBJ2-3, with a weak D call TRBD2 (6 bases). Germline values: CDR1 SGHTA, CDR2 FQGNSA. The V end was cut by 3 bases, the J end by 7 bases, with 11 bases between. The CDR3 is 13 amino acids. For the CDR3, the DNA is TGTGCCAGCAGCTTGACTAGTGTAAATACGCAGTATTTT. Translating it yields CASSLTSVNTQYF. Supplemented by reference TRBV7-2 and TRBJ2-3, the full variable domain reads GAGVSQSPSNKVTEKGKDVELRCDPISGHTALYWYRQSLGQGLEFLIYFQGNSAPDKSGLPSDRFSAERTGGSVSTLTIQRTQQEDSAVYLCASSLTSVNTQYFGPGTRLTVL.

The genes are TRBV15 and TRBJ2-1; maybe TRBD2 (6 bases). CDR1 LNHNV and CDR2 YYDKDF come from the germline V gene (reference sequence). CDR3 length: 15 amino acids. V lost 0 bases, J lost 8 bases, and 14 bases lay in between. CDR3: CATSRDRAGWDEQFF. The CDR3 DNA is TGTGCCACCAGCAGAGATCGGGCGGGGTGGGATGAGCAGTTCTTC. Based on the CDR3 plus reference TRBV15 and TRBJ2-1, the full variable domain is DAMVIQNPRYQVTQFGKPVTLSCSQTLNHNVMYWYQQKSSQAPKLLFHYYDKDFNNEADTPDNFQSRRPNTSFCFLDIRSPGLGDTAMYLCATSRDRAGWDEQFFGPGTRLTVL.

The chain joins TRBV7-2 to TRBJ2-2; possible D gene TRBD1, 5 bases. There are 14 residues in the CDR3. V dropped 3 bases and J dropped 1 base, with 6 bases sitting between them. Germline-derived CDR1 and CDR2 are SGHTA and FQGNSA. This CDR3 is CASSFGQNTGELFF. CDR3 coding DNA: TGTGCCAGCAGCTTTGGACAGAACACCGGGGAGCTGTTTTTT.

The chain couples TRBV4-1 to TRBJ2-2; 9 bases line up with TRBD2. This CDR3 contains 17 residues. With V trimmed by 3 bases and J by 5 bases, 10 bases remained unmatched. Germline CDR1 MGHRA, CDR2 YSYEKL. The DNA of the CDR3 is TGCGCCAGCAGCCAGGCACGAGCGGGAGGAGGAACCGGGGAGCTGTTTTTT. Protein sequence: CASSQARAGGGTGELFF.

CDR3 DNA: TGTGCCAGCAGCTTAAATAGGGTGGGATACGAGCAGTACTTC. Translated, it gives CASSLNRVGYEQYF. The chain has TRBV7-2 and TRBJ2-7, with D unclear. The germline gives CDR1 SGHTA, CDR2 FQGNSA. With 2 bases removed from V and 4 bases from J, the gap between germline ends came to 12 bases. This CDR3 is 14 amino acids long.

This chain joins TRBV7-2 and TRBJ1-2, with unresolved D. Germline CDR1 and CDR2: SGHTA and FQGNSA. The CDR3 spans 13 residues. The ends were cut back, 1 base at V and 4 bases at J, with 7 bases in the middle. The CDR3 loop is CASSLEAVYGYTF. CDR3 nucleotide sequence: TGTGCCAGCAGCTTAGAGGCAGTCTATGGCTACACCTTC.

This clone was observed a single time. The chain has TRBV19 and TRBJ2-1, with TRBD2 matching 7 bases. The CDR3 sequence is 12 residues long. CDR1 and CDR2 (germline): LNHDA, SQIVND (reference sequence). V was clipped by 10 bases and J by 3 bases; unmatched bases: 3. CDR3 loop: CAIGLGYNEQFF. CDR3 nucleotide sequence: TGTGCCATAGGACTAGGCTACAATGAGCAGTTCTTC.

V and J are TRBV10-3 and TRBJ2-1, with 8 bases matching TRBD1. The CDR3 loop spans 14 amino acids. Germline values: CDR1 ENHRY, CDR2 SYGVKD. With 1 base clipped from V and 8 bases from J, the junction kept 4 bases outside the gene matches. The CDR3 reads CAISEWTGKYEQFF. In DNA form, the CDR3 reads TGTGCCATCAGTGAGTGGACAGGGAAGTATGAGCAGTTCTTC.

A single count supports this clone. The chain joins TRBV5-1 to TRBJ2-3, with TRBD2 matching over 13 bases. Germline CDR1 SGHRS, CDR2 YFSETQ. V lost 3 bases to trimming and J lost 3 bases; unmatched junction nucleotides: 7. The CDR3 has 17 residues. CDR3 residues: CASSSGVLAGGTDTQYF. Written as DNA, the CDR3 is TGCGCCAGCAGCTCTGGTGTACTAGCGGGGGGGACAGATACGCAGTATTTT.

This chain connects TRBV18 to TRBJ2-7; a possible D gene is TRBD1 (7 bases). The CDR3 loop spans 15 amino acids. Germline V lookup: CDR1 KGHSH, CDR2 LQKENI. V was pared by 2 bases and J by 0 bases, with 11 bases between. This chain's CDR3 is CASSPGGGSSYEQYF. The CDR3 bases are TGTGCCAGCTCACCAGGAGGGGGCAGCTCCTACGAGCAGTACTTC.

V and J are TRBV27 and TRBJ2-1; no clear D. The CDR3 is 11 residues long. Trimming took 8 bases from V and 9 from J, leaving 11 bases between them. The V gene's germline CDR1 is MNHEY and CDR2 SMNVEV (reference sequence). In DNA form, the CDR3 reads TGTGCCAGCGAGTGGGTTTTTGAGCAGTTCTTC. It translates to CASEWVFEQFF.

V gene TRBV28 combines with J gene TRBJ2-5; 7 nucleotides match TRBD2. V trimming: 1 base; J trimming: 3 bases; junction bases outside the gene matches: 8. Per germline, CDR1 MDHEN and CDR2 SYDVKM. The CDR3 sequence is 16 residues long. The CDR3: CASSLSEPGREETQYF. In DNA, the CDR3 is TGTGCCAGCAGTTTATCTGAGCCGGGGAGGGAAGAGACCCAGTACTTC.

This clone has just one count. The chain combines TRBV15 with TRBJ2-2, with TRBD2 matching 11 bases. CDR1 and CDR2 (germline): LNHNV, YYDKDF (reference sequence). CDR3 length: 17 amino acids. The ends lost 4 bases at V and 5 bases at J; junction bases unmatched: 9. In DNA form, the CDR3 reads TGTGCCACCAGCAACGGACTAGCGGGTCGGTCGACCGGGGAGCTGTTTTTT. Its translation: CATSNGLAGRSTGELFF.

V usage is TRBV2 and J usage is TRBJ1-2, with D possibly matching TRBD1 (6 bases). The V and J ends lost 7 bases and 6 bases respectively, with 9 bases between them. The CDR3 is 11 amino acids. Germline lookup yields CDR1 SNHLY and CDR2 FYNNEI. CDR3 loop: CASTRTDGYTF. DNA for the CDR3: TGTGCCAGCACGAGGACAGATGGCTACACCTTC.

Regarding this clone: This CDR3 is also generated by other DNA sequences in the sample. J is TRBJ1-1 and V is TRBV28; 8 bases align to TRBD1. The CDR3 has 14 amino acids. After removal of 6 bases from V and 1 base from J, the junction contained 4 bases not matched to a gene. Per the germline V gene, CDR1 is MDHEN and CDR2 is SYDVKM. CDR3 amino acids: CASRLGQGNTEAFF. Here the CDR3 DNA reads TGTGCCAGCAGACTCGGACAGGGGAACACTGAAGCTTTCTTT.

The chain employs TRBV29-1 and TRBJ2-1; TRBD1 matches 8 bases. Trimming took 6 bases from V and 3 from J; bases not matched to a gene: 1. This CDR3 region has 12 residues. Germline V gives CDR1 SQVTM, CDR2 ANQGSEA. CDR3 bases: TGCAGCGTCGGGACAGGCTACAATGAGCAGTTCTTC. This gives the protein CSVGTGYNEQFF.

The V gene is TRBV27, the J gene TRBJ2-5; 8 nucleotides match TRBD1. There are 15 residues in the CDR3. Per germline, CDR1 MNHEY and CDR2 SMNVEV (reference sequence). Trimming removed 1 base from V and 4 bases from J; junction bases left unmatched: 5. The CDR3 nucleotides read TGTGCCAGCAGTTTATTGACAGGGGCGGCAGAGACCCAGTACTTC. It codes for CASSLLTGAAETQYF.

The chain employs TRBV19 and TRBJ2-1; 13 nucleotides align to TRBD2. The CDR3 has 16 amino acids. The V segment lost 4 bases and the J segment 9 bases; nucleotides outside the gene matches: 9. Germline CDR1 is LNHDA and CDR2 is SQIVND (reference sequence). The CDR3 region has the DNA TGTGCCAGTAGTAGTTTGACTAGCGGGGGGATTGCTGAGCAGTTCTTC. As protein: CASSSLTSGGIAEQFF.

The chain recombines TRBV5-4 with TRBJ2-3, with D possibly TRBD2 on 8 matching bases. The CDR3 is made up of 18 amino acids. Germline CDR1 is SGHNT and CDR2 is YYREEE (reference sequence). Trimming pared 0 bases from V and 3 bases from J, leaving 20 bases between. CDR3 sequence reads: CASSLDGLARGVTDTQYF. The CDR3 DNA reads TGTGCCAGCAGCTTGGACGGACTAGCCAGGGGGGTGACAGATACGCAGTATTTT. The whole variable domain, filled in from reference TRBV5-4 and TRBJ2-3, reads ETGVTQSPTHLIKTRGQQVTLRCSSQSGHNTVSWYQQALGQGPQFIFQYYREEENGRGNFPPRFSGLQFPNYSSELNVNALELDDSALYLCASSLDGLARGVTDTQYFGPGTRLTVL.

The chain couples TRBV7-2 to TRBJ1-2; possibly TRBD1 for D (5 bases). CDR1 and CDR2 from the germline V gene are SGHTA and FQGNSA. The CDR3 spans 15 residues. Between the trimmed V and J ends, which lost 1 base and 2 bases, there was a span of 11 bases. CDR3 in amino acids: CASSLGAQGNYGYTF. In DNA form, the CDR3 reads TGTGCCAGCAGCTTAGGGGCCCAGGGCAACTATGGCTACACCTTC.